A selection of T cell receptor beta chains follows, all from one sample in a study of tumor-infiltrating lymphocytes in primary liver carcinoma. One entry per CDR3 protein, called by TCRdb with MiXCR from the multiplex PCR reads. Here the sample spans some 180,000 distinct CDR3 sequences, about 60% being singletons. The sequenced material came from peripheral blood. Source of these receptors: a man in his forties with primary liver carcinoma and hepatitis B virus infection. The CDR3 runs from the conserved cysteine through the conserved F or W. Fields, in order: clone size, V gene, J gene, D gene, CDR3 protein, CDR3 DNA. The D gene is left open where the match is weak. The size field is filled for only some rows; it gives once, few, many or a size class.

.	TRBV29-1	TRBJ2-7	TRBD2	CSVRRLAGESYEQYF	TGCAGCGTTAGACGACTAGCGGGTGAATCCTACGAGCAGTACTTC
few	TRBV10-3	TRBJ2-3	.	CAISESPVLTAGTDTQYF	TGTGCCATCAGTGAGTCCCCAGTCTTAACAGCGGGCACAGATACGCAGTATTTT
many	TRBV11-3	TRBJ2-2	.	CASSWGHSNTGELFF	TGTGCCAGCAGCTGGGGACATTCGAACACCGGGGAGCTGTTTTTT
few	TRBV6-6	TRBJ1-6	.	CASSYSLAAGEYSPLHF	TGTGCCAGCAGTTACTCCCTGGCCGCAGGGGAATATTCACCCCTCCACTTT
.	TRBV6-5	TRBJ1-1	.	CASRLDRIGTEAFF	TGTGCCAGCAGATTAGACAGGATAGGAACTGAAGCTTTCTTT
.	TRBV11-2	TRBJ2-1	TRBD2	CASSLSPRGRAGNEQFF	TGTGCCAGCAGCTTATCTCCTCGCGGGAGGGCTGGGAATGAACAGTTCTTC
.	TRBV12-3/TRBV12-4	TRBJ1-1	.	CASRHGVREGRGAEAFF	TGTGCCAGCAGACATGGGGTTCGGGAGGGTAGAGGGGCTGAAGCTTTCTTT
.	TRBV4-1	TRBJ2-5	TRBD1	CASSQDRGQGSETQYF	TGCGCCAGCAGCCAAGATAGAGGACAGGGATCTGAGACCCAGTACTTC
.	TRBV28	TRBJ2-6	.	CASRPTGTSGANVLTF	TGTGCCAGCAGGCCAACAGGAACCTCTGGGGCCAACGTCCTGACTTTC
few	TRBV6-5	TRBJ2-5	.	CASRSETQYF	TGTGCCAGCAGATCGGAGACCCAGTACTTC
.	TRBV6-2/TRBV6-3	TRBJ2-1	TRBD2	CASSYWAGAANEQFF	TGTGCCAGCAGTTACTGGGCGGGAGCGGCCAATGAGCAGTTCTTC
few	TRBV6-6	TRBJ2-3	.	CASSYSGRRDTQYF	TGTGCCAGCAGTTACTCGGGTCGCCGGGATACGCAGTATTTT
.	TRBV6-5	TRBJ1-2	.	CASSYSESGGGYTF	TGTGCCAGCAGTTACTCCGAAAGCGGGGGTGGCTACACCTTC
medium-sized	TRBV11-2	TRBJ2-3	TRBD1	CASSFDRGTDTQYF	TGTGCCAGCAGCTTCGACAGGGGGACAGATACGCAGTATTTT
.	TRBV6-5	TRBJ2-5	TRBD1	CASSSGGTETQYF	TGTGCCAGCTCGTCAGGGGGCACGGAGACCCAGTACTTC
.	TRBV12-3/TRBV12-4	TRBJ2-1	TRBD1	CASSDSTGVGYNEQFF	TGTGCCAGCAGTGACTCAACAGGGGTGGGGTACAATGAGCAGTTCTTC
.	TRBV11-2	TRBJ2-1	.	CACSLLGGLGNKQFF	TGTGCCTGCAGCTTGCTAGGGGGGTTGGGCAATAAGCAGTTCTTC
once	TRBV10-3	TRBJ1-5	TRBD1	CAIISGTGGSVGNQPQHF	TGTGCCATCATCTCCGGGACAGGGGGCTCGGTGGGCAATCAGCCCCAGCATTTT
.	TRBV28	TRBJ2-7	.	CEGSSAVSDEQYF	TGTGAGGGTTCTAGCGCCGTAAGCGACGAGCAGTACTTC
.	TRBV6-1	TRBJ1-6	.	CASSDLGARRNSPLHF	TGTGCCAGCAGTGACCTAGGGGCGCGTCGGAATTCACCCCTCCACTTT
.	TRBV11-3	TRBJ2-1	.	CASGLGGSGARNEQFF	TGTGCCAGCGGCTTAGGGGGGAGCGGGGCCAGAAATGAGCAGTTCTTC
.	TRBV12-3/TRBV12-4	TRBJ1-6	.	CASSLGDGVGSPLHF	TGTGCCAGCAGTTTAGGGGACGGGGTGGGTTCACCCCTCCACTTT